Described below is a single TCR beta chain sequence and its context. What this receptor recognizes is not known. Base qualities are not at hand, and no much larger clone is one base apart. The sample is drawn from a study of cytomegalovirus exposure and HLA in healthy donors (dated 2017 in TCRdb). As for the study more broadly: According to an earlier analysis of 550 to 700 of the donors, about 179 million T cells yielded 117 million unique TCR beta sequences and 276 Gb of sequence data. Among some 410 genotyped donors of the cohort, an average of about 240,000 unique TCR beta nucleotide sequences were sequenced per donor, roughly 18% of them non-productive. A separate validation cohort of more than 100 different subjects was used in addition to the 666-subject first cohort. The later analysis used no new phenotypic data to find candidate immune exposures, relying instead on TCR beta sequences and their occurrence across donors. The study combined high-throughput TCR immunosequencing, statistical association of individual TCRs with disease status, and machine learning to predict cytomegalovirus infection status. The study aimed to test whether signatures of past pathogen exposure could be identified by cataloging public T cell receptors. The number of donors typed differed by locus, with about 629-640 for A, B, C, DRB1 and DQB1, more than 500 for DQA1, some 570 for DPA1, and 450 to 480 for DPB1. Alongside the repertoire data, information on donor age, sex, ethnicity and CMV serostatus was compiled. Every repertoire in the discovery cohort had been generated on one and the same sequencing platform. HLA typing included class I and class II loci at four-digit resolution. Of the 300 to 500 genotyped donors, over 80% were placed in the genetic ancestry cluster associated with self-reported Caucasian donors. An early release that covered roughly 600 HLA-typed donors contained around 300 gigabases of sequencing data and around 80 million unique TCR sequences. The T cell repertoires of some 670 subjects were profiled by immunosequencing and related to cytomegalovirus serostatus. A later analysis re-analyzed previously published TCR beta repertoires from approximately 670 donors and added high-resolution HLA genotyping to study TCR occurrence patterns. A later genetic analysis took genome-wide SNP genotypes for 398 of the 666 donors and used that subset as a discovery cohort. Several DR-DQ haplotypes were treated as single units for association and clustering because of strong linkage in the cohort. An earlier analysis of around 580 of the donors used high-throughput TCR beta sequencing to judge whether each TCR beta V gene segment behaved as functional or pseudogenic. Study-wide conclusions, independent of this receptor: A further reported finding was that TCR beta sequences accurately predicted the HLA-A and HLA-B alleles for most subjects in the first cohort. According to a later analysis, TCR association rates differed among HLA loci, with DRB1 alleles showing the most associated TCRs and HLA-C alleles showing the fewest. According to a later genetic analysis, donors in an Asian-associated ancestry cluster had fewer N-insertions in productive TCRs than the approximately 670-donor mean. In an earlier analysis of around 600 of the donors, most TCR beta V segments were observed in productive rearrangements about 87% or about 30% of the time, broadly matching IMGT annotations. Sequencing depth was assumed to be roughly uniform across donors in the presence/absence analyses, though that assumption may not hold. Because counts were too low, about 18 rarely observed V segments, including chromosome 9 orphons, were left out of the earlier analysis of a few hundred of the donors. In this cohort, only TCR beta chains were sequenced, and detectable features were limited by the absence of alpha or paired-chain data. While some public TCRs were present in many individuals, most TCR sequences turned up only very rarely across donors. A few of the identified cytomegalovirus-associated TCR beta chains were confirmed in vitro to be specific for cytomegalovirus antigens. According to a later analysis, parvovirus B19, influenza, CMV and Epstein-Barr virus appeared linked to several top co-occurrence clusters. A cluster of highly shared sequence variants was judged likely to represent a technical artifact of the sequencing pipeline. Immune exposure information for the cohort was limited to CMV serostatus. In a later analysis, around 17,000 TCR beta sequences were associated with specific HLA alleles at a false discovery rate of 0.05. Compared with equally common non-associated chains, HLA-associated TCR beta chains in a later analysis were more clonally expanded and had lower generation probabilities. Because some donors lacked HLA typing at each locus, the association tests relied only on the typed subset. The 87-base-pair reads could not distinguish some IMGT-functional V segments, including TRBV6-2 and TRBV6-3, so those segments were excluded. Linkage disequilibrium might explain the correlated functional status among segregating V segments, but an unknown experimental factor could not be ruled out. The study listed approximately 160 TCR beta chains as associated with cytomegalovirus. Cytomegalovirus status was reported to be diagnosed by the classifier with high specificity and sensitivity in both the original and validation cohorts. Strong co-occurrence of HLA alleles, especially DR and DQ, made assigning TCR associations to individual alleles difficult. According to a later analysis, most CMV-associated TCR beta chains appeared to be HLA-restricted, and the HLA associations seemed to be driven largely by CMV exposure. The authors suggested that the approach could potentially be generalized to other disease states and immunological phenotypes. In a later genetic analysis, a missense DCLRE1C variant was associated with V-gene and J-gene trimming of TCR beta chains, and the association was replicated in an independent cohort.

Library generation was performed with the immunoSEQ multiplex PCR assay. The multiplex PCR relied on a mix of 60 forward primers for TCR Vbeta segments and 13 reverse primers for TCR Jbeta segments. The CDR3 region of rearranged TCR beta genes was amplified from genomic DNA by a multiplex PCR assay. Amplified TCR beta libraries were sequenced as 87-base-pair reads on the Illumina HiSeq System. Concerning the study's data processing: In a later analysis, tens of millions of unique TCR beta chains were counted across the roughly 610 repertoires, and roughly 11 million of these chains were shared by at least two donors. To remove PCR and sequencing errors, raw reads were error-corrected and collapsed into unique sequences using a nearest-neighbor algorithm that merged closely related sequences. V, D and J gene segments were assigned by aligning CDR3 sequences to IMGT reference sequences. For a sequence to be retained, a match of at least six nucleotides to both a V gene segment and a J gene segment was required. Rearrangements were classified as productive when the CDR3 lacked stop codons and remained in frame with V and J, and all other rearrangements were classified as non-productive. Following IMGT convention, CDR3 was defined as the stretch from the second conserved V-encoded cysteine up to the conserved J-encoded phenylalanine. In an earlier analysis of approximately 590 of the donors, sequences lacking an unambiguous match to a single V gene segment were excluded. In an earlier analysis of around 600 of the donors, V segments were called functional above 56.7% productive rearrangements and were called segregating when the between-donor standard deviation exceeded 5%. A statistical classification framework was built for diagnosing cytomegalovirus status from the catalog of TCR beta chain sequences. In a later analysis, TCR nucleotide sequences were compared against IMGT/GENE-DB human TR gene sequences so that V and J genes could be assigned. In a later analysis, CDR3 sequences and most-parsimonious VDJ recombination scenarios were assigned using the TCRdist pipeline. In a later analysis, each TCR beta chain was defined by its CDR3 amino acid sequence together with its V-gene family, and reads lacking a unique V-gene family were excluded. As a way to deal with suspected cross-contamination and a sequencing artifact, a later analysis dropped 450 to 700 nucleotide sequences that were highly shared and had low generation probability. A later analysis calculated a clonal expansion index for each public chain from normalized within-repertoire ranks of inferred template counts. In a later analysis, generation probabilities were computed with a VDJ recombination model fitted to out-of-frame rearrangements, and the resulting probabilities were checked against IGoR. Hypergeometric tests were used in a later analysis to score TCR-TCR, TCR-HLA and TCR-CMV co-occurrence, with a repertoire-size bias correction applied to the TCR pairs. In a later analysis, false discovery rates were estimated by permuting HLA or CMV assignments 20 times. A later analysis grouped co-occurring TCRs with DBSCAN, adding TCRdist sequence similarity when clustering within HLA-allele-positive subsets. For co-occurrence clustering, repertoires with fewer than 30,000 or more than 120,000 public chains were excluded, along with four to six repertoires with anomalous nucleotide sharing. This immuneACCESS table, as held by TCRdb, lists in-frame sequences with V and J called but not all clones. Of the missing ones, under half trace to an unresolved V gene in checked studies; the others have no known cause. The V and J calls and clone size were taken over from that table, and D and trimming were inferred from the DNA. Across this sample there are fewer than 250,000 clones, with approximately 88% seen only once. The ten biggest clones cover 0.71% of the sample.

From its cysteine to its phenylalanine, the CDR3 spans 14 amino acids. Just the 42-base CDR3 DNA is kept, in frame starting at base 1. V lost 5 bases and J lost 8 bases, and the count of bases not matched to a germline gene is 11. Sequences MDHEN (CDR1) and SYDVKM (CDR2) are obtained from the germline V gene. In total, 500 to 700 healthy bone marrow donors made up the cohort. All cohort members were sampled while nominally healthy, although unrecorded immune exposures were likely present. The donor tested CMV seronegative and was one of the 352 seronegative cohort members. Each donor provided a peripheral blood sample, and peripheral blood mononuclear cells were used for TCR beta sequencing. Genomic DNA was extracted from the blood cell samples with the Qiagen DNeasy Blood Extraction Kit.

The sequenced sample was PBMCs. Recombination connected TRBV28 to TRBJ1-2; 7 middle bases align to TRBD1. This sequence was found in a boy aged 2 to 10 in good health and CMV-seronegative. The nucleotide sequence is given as TGTGCCAGCAGTCTTACACAGGGGACCTACGGCTACACCTTC. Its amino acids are CASSLTQGTYGYTF.